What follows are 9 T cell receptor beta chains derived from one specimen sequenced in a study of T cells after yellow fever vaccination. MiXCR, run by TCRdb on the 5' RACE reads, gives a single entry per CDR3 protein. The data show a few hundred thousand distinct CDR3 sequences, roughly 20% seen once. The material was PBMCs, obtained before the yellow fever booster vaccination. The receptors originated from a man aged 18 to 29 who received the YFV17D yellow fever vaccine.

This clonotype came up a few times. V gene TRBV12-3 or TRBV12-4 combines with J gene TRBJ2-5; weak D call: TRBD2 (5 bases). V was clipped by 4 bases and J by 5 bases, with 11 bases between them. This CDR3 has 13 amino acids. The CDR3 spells CASSSQWRETQYF. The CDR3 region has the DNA TGTGCCAGCAGTTCCCAGTGGAGGGAGACCCAGTACTTC.

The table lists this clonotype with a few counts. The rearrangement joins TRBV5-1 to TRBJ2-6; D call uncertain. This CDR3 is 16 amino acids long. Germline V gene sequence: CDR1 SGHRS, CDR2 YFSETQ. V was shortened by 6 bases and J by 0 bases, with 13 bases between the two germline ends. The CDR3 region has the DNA TGCGCCAGCACCGATACCCTTCCCTCTGGGGCCAACGTCCTGACTTTC. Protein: CASTDTLPSGANVLTF.

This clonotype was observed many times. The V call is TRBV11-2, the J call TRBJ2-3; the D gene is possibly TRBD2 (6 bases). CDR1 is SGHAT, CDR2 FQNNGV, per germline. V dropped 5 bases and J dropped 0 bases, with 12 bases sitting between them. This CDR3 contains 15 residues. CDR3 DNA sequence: TGTGCCAGCAGCATGGGGACTTACAGCACAGATACGCAGTATTTT. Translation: CASSMGTYSTDTQYF. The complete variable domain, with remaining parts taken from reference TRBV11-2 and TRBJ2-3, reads EAGVAQSPRYKIIEKRQSVAFWCNPISGHATLYWYQQILGQGPKLLIQFQNNGVVDDSQLPKDRFSAERLKGVDSTLKIQPAKLEDSAVYLCASSMGTYSTDTQYFGPGTRLTVL.

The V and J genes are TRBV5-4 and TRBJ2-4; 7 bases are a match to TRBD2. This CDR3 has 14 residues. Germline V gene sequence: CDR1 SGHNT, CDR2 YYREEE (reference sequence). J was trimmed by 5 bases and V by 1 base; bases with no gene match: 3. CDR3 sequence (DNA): TGTGCCAGCAGCTTGTGGGGGGGAGAAAACATTCAGTACTTC. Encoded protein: CASSLWGGENIQYF.

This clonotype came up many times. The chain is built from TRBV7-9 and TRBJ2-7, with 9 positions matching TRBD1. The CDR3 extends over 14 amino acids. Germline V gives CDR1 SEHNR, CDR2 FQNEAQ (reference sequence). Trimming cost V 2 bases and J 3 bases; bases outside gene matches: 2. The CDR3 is CASSLRQGGYEQYF. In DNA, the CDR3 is TGTGCCAGCAGCTTAAGACAGGGGGGCTACGAGCAGTACTTC.

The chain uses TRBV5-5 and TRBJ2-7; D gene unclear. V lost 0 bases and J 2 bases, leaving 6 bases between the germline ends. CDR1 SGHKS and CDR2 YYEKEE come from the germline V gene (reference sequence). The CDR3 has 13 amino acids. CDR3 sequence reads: CASSLAQTYEQYV. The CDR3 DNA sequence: TGTGCCAGCAGCTTGGCACAGACCTACGAGCAGTACGTC.

CDR3 protein: CASSQEGLAGDNEQFF. The CDR3, as DNA: TGCGCCAGCAGCCAAGAAGGGCTAGCGGGGGATAATGAGCAGTTCTTC. The chain has TRBV4-3 and TRBJ2-1; 10 bases line up with TRBD2. V gave up 0 bases and J gave up 7 bases; unmatched junction bases: 6. CDR1 is LGHNA and CDR2 is YSLEER in the germline V gene. The CDR3 is 16 amino acids.

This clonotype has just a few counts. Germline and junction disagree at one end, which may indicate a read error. The chain's CDR3 is CASSSNTGGTDTQYF. The CDR3, as DNA: TGTGCTAGCAGCTCGAACACAGGGGGAACAGATACGCAGTATTTT. This sequence joins TRBV7-7 and TRBJ2-3; 8 positions agree with TRBD1. There are 15 residues in the CDR3. The germline V gene has CDR1 SSHAT and CDR2 FNYEAQ (reference sequence).

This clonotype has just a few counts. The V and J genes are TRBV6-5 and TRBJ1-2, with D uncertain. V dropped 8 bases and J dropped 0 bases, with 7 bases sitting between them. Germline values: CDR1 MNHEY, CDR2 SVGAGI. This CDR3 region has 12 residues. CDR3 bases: TGTGCCAGCGGGCGTCCTAACTATGGCTACACCTTC. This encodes CASGRPNYGYTF.